This T cell receptor beta chain comes out of a study of CXCR3-negative and CXCR3-positive naive CD8 T cells. General study results and limits: Expression of CXCR3 was partially reduced after cryopreservation, and fresh PBMCs were used in most assays. TRB CDR3s were more hydrophobic in CXCR3-positive than in CXCR3-negative naive cells.

TRB cDNA was prepared as libraries by UMI-labeled 5' RACE. TCRdb re-called the 5' RACE reads and catalogs CDR3 proteins one per entry, DNA excluded. The listing records 120,000 to 150,000 distinct CDR3 sequences. Comments on this clonotype: Its matching antigen is unknown.

From germline, CDR1 is SNHLY and CDR2 FYNNEI. The CDR3 loop spans 16 amino acids. The V call is TRBV2, the J call TRBJ1-2; TCRdb's D call, TRBD1, is unchecked because there is no DNA. The sample consisted of naive CXCR3+ CD8+ T cells from blood. Documented subset: CD45RO-CCR7+CD27+CD95- naive CD8+ T cells expressing CXCR3 (TNR3+). This TCR was sampled from a human donor in good health. Some clones in this sample may be carry-over from other donors' samples. The CDR3 loop reads CASKGGTGPANYGYTF.